The 7 T cell receptor beta chains below all came from one sample that was sequenced in a study of shared clonotypes between healthy human individuals. Profiled with immunoSEQ multiplex PCR; TCRdb holds only in-frame clones, not every one. The sample lists 800,000 to 1,200,000 clones; 78% were seen once. Sequencing was done on a sample of memory CD4+ T cells from PBMCs. Described subset: CD45RA-negative fraction. The receptor source for this set is a man aged 18 to 35 in good health. Some clones in this sample may be carry-over from other donors' samples.

The CDR3 region is CASSSIPSGRARDTQYF. In DNA, the CDR3 is TGTGCCAGCAGTTCAATACCTAGCGGGAGGGCCAGGGATACGCAGTATTTT. This chain joins TRBV27 and TRBJ2-3; 12 bases are shared with TRBD2. Trimming cost V 4 bases and J 6 bases; bases outside gene matches: 11. The germline CDR1 and CDR2 sequences are MNHEY and SMNVEV (reference sequence). CDR3 size: 17 residues.

This clone was detected only once. This chain connects TRBV11-2 to TRBJ1-3; 10 bases line up with TRBD1. This CDR3 region has 15 residues. Germline V lookup: CDR1 SGHAT, CDR2 FQNNGV. J lost 3 bases, V lost 5 bases, and 4 bases had no gene match. CDR3 sequence: CASSLGQGSGNTIYF. The CDR3 DNA reads TGTGCCAGCAGCCTGGGACAGGGGAGTGGAAACACCATATATTTT.

The V gene is TRBV7-9, the J gene TRBJ1-3; 10 bases match TRBD1. Germline V gives CDR1 SEHNR, CDR2 FQNEAQ (reference sequence). The CDR3 length is 15 residues. Trimming at V came to 7 bases and at J to 4 bases, leaving 7 bases not matched to a gene. DNA of the CDR3: TGTGCCAGCACACAGGACAGGGGGTACGGAAACACCATATATTTT. Amino acids: CASTQDRGYGNTIYF.

The chain couples TRBV19 to TRBJ2-5, with 12 bases matching TRBD2. V shed 4 bases and J 2 bases; nucleotides not matched to a gene: 14. The CDR3 loop spans 19 amino acids. Per germline, CDR1 LNHDA and CDR2 SQIVND (reference sequence). The CDR3 loop is CASSKGRTSGTVTQETQYF. The CDR3 nucleotides read TGTGCCAGTAGTAAGGGTCGGACTAGCGGGACAGTCACTCAAGAGACCCAGTACTTC.

The chain is built from TRBV23-1 and TRBJ1-1; D not certain. TRBV23-1 is filed as an ORF, its function uncertain. Trimming took off 4 bases at V and 5 bases at J, with 17 bases between the two ends. CDR3 length equals 15 residues. Here the CDR3 DNA reads TGCGCCAGCAGTCCGCGGACGGACTTAGGGACTGAAGCTTTCTTT. This gives the protein CASSPRTDLGTEAFF.

As to this clone: Other DNA sequences within the sample encode an identical CDR3. This chain connects TRBV10-3 to TRBJ1-5, with 8 bases fitting TRBD1. CDR1 ENHRY and CDR2 SYGVKD come from the germline V gene. The length of the CDR3 is 13 residues. With 4 bases clipped from V and 5 bases from J, the junction kept 1 base outside the gene matches. CDR3 DNA: TGTGCCATCAGTGTGGGACAGGATCAGCCCCAGCATTTT. This encodes CAISVGQDQPQHF.

This clone was counted between two and nine times. The sample has other DNA sequences that encode this CDR3 too. The chain joins TRBV5-1 to TRBJ2-3; no firm D call. The V and J ends lost 0 bases and 0 bases respectively, with 5 bases between them. From germline, CDR1 is SGHRS and CDR2 YFSETQ. The CDR3 has 14 residues. CDR3 sequence (DNA): TGCGCCAGCAGCTTGGCCCCTAGCACAGATACGCAGTATTTT. Its protein is CASSLAPSTDTQYF.